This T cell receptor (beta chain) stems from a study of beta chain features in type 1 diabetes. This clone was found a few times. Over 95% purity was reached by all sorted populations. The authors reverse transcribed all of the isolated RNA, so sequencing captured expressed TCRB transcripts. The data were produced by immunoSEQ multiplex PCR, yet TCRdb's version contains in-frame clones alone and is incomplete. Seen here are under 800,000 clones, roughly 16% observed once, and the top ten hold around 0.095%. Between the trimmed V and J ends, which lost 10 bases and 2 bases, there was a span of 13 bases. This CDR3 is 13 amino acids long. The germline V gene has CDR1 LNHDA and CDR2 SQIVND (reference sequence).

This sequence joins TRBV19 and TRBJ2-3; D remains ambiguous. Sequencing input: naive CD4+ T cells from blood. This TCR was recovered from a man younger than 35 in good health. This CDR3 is CATQVKNTDTQYF. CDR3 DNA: TGTGCCACTCAAGTTAAAAACACAGATACGCAGTATTTT.